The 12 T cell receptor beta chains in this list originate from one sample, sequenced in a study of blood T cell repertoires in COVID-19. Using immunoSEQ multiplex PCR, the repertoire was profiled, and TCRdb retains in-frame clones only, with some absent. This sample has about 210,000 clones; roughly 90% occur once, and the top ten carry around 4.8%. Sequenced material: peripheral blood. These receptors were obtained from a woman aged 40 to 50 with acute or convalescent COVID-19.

The CDR3: CASSYCTGYEQYV. The CDR3 DNA reads as TGTGCCAGCAGTTATTGTACAGGCTACGAGCAGTACGTC. The chain couples TRBV6-9 to TRBJ2-7; D perhaps matches TRBD1 (5 bases). V lost 1 base, J lost 3 bases, and 7 bases lay in between. The CDR3 has 13 amino acids. Germline V gives CDR1 MNHGY, CDR2 SVAAGI.

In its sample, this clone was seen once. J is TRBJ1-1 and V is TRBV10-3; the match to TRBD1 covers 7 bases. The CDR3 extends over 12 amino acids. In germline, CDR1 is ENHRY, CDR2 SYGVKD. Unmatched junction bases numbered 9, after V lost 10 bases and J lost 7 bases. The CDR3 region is CATTDRVLEAFF. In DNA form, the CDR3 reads TGTGCCACCACAGACAGGGTACTTGAAGCTTTCTTT.

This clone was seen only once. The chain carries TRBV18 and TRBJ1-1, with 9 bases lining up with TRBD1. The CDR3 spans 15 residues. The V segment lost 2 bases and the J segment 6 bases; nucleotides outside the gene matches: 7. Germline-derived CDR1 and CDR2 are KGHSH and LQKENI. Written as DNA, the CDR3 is TGTGCCAGCTCACCAACAGGGGGCGAGATCCCTGAAGCTTTCTTT. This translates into CASSPTGGEIPEAFF.

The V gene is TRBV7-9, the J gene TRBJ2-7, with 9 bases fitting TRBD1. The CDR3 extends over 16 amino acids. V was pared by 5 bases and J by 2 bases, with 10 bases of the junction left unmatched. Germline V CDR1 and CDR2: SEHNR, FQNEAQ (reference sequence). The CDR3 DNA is TGTGCCAGCAGCGCAGCAATGGGACAGGGCGCCTACGAGCAGTACGTC. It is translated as CASSAAMGQGAYEQYV.

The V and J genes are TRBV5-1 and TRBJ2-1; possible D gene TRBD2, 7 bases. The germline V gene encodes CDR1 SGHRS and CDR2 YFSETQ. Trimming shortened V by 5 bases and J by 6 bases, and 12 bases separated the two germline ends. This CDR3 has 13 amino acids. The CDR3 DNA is TGCGCCAGCAGTTGGGAGGGGGGCAATGAGCAGTTCTTC. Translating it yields CASSWEGGNEQFF.

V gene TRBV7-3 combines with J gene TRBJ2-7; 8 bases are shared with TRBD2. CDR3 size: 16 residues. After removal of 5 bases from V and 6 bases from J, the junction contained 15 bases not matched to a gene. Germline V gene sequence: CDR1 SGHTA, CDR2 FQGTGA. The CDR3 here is CASSLPPGTRSAEQYV. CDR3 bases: TGTGCCAGCAGCCTCCCCCCCGGGACTAGAAGTGCCGAGCAGTACGTC.

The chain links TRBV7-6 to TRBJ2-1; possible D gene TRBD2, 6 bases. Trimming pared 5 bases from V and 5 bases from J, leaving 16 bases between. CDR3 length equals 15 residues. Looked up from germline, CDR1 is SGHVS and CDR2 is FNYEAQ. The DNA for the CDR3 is TGTGCCAGCAGCCCAGGGAGGAGAAGACACAATGAGCAGTTCTTC. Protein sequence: CASSPGRRRHNEQFF.

The CDR3 region is CASSLGNTGDSPLHF. CDR3 bases: TGCGCCAGCAGCTTGGGTAACACAGGAGATTCACCCCTCCACTTT. The V call is TRBV5-1, the J call TRBJ1-6; D is perhaps TRBD1 (5 bases). CDR1 SGHRS and CDR2 YFSETQ come from the germline V gene. This CDR3 is built from 15 residues. Between the trimmed V and J ends, which lost 0 bases and 8 bases, there was a span of 12 bases.

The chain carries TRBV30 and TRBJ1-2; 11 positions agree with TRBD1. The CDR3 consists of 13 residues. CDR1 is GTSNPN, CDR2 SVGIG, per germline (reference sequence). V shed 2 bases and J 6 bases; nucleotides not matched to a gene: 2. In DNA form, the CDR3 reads TGTGCCTGGAGTTCGGGACAGGGGGATGGCTACACCTTC. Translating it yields CAWSSGQGDGYTF.

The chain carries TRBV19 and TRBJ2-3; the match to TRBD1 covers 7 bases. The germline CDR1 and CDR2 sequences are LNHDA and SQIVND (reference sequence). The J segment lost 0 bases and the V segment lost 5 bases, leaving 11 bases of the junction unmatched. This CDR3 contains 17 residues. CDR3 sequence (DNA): TGTGCCAGTAGTGTCCGGGACAGCAGTTATAGCACAGATACGCAGTATTTT. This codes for CASSVRDSSYSTDTQYF. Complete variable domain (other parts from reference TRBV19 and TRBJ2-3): DGGITQSPKYLFRKEGQNVTLSCEQNLNHDAMYWYRQDPGQGLRLIYYSQIVNDFQKGDIAEGYSVSREKKESFPLTVTSAQKNPTAFYLCASSVRDSSYSTDTQYFGPGTRLTVL.

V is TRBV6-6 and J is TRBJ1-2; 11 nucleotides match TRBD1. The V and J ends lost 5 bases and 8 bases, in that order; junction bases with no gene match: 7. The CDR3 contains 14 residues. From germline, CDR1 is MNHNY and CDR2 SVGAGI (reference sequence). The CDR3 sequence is CASSEPGQGEGYTF. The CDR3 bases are TGTGCCAGCAGTGAGCCGGGACAGGGGGAAGGCTACACCTTC.

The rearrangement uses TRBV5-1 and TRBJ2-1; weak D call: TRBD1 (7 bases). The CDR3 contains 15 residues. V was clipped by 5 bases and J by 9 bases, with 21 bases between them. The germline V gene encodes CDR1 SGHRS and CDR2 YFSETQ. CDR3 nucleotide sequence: TGCGCCAGCAGGGAGGGGGCAGGGGAGCAGAGTGAGCAGTTCTTC. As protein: CASREGAGEQSEQFF.